The 18 T cell receptor beta chains below all came from one sample that was sequenced in a study of blood T cell repertoires in COVID-19. TCRdb's copy holds only in-frame clones and misses some; the assay was immunoSEQ multiplex PCR. The profile covers 15,000 to 20,000 clones, with more than 85% appearing a single time and 4.5% to 7% taken by the ten largest. Sequenced sample: peripheral blood. Receptors originate from a human donor in a cohort sampled during active COVID-19.

The chain has TRBV2 and TRBJ2-1; possible D gene TRBD1, 6 bases. Germline lookup yields CDR1 SNHLY and CDR2 FYNNEI. The CDR3 totals 14 residues. Trimming removed 1 base at V and 4 bases at J, with 8 bases between. This CDR3 reads CASSEGTDYNEQFF. CDR3 nucleotide sequence: TGTGCCAGCAGTGAAGGGACAGATTACAATGAGCAGTTCTTC.

The chain links TRBV11-2 to TRBJ1-1; D ambiguous. The V end was cut by 5 bases, the J end by 1 base, with 20 bases between. CDR3 length: 17 residues. Germline V gives CDR1 SGHAT, CDR2 FQNNGV. The CDR3 loop reads CASSQGRGGRGNTEAFF. In nucleotides, the CDR3 is TGTGCCAGCAGCCAAGGGCGGGGAGGGCGTGGGAACACTGAAGCTTTCTTT.

This clone was counted a single time. The V gene is TRBV30, the J gene TRBJ2-7, with 11 bases matching TRBD2. The CDR3 sequence is 16 residues long. Germline-derived CDR1 and CDR2 are GTSNPN and SVGIG (reference sequence). With V trimmed by 3 bases and J by 4 bases, 11 bases remained unmatched. The CDR3: CAWRTLSGRAGYEQYF. The CDR3 coding sequence is TGTGCCTGGAGAACCCTTAGCGGGAGGGCCGGGTACGAGCAGTACTTC. Based on the CDR3 plus reference TRBV30 and TRBJ2-7, the full variable domain is SQTIHQWPATLVQPVGSPLSLECTVEGTSNPNLYWYRQAAGRGLQLLFYSVGIGQISSEVPQNLSASRPQDRQFILSSKKLLLSDSGFYLCAWRTLSGRAGYEQYFGPGTRLTVT.

The V gene is TRBV3-1 (or the pseudogene TRBV3-2), the J gene TRBJ2-1, with D perhaps TRBD2 (6 bases). The CDR3 spans 13 residues. CDR1 and CDR2 from the germline V gene are LGHDT and YNNKEL (reference sequence). Trimming stripped 4 bases from V and 5 bases from J, with 9 bases between. Here the CDR3 reads CASSLGLNNEQFF. CDR3 coding DNA: TGTGCCAGCAGCCTCGGACTAAACAATGAGCAGTTCTTC.

The chain carries TRBV5-6 and TRBJ2-7; D not resolved. From germline, CDR1 is SGHDT and CDR2 YYEEEE. V gave up 1 base and J gave up 5 bases, with 7 bases separating them. The CDR3 has 12 amino acids. CDR3 residues: CASSLTVNEQYF. The DNA of the CDR3 is TGTGCCAGCAGCTTGACAGTCAACGAGCAGTACTTC.

In this sample, this clone turned up once. The CDR3 loop is CASSSEGWSGTYNEQFF. CDR3 sequence (DNA): TGTGCCAGCAGTTCCGAAGGTTGGAGCGGAACCTACAATGAGCAGTTCTTC. This chain joins TRBV27 and TRBJ2-1, with TRBD2 as a possible D gene (5 bases). The length of the CDR3 is 17 residues. Trimming stripped 4 bases from V and 2 bases from J, with 18 bases between. In germline, CDR1 is MNHEY, CDR2 SMNVEV (reference sequence).

The genes are TRBV2 and TRBJ2-7; possible D gene TRBD2, 6 bases. CDR1 and CDR2 (germline): SNHLY, FYNNEI. Deletions cut 8 bases from V and 6 bases from J, with 20 bases between. This CDR3 is 14 amino acids long. CDR3 DNA sequence: TGTGCCAGCGCACACCAGGGAGTCGGGGGCGAGCAGTACTTC. Its protein product is CASAHQGVGGEQYF.

The chain combines TRBV4-3 with TRBJ1-4; a weak D match, TRBD1 (6 bases). Germline lookup yields CDR1 LGHNA and CDR2 YSLEER. V was clipped by 0 bases and J by 7 bases, with 15 bases between them. This CDR3 comprises 16 residues. The CDR3 region is CASSQDWQGLGEKLFF. In DNA form, the CDR3 reads TGCGCCAGCAGCCAAGATTGGCAGGGGTTAGGTGAAAAACTGTTTTTT.

This chain connects TRBV10-3 to TRBJ2-1; D call uncertain. Germline V gene data show CDR1 as ENHRY and CDR2 as SYGVKD. The CDR3 runs to 19 residues. The V and J ends lost 10 bases and 0 bases respectively, with 28 bases between them. The CDR3 nucleotides are TGTGCCACCCTAAGAAGCGCAGCGACTTCCTTGAGCTCCTACAATGAGCAGTTCTTC. This sequence encodes CATLRSAATSLSSYNEQFF.

This sequence joins TRBV2 and TRBJ1-2; no reliable D call. There are 14 residues in the CDR3. CDR1 is SNHLY, CDR2 FYNNEI, per germline. V was clipped by 3 bases and J by 4 bases, with 12 bases between them. The CDR3 loop is CASSERGAAYGYTF. DNA for the CDR3: TGTGCCAGCAGTGAGCGGGGAGCAGCCTATGGCTACACCTTC.

This chain links TRBV7-8 with TRBJ1-5, with D unresolved. Trimming stripped 0 bases from V and 4 bases from J, with 4 bases between. The germline CDR1 and CDR2 sequences are SGHVS and FQNEAQ. The CDR3 contains 13 residues. The CDR3 loop is CASSLANNQPQHF. In DNA form, the CDR3 reads TGTGCCAGCAGCTTAGCCAATAATCAGCCCCAGCATTTT.

This clone was detected a few times. V is TRBV19 and J is TRBJ1-6; D gene unclear. V dropped 3 bases and J dropped 10 bases, with 13 bases sitting between them. This CDR3 has 14 amino acids. Germline V lookup: CDR1 LNHDA, CDR2 SQIVND (reference sequence). The CDR3 sequence is CASSIGLKWSPLHF. CDR3 DNA: TGTGCCAGTAGTATTGGCCTTAAATGGTCACCCCTCCACTTT.

The rearrangement uses TRBV29-1 and TRBJ2-3; TRBD2 agrees at 8 bases. The V gene end was trimmed by 7 bases and the J gene end by 2 bases; junction bases not matched to a gene: 5. Germline CDR1 is SQVTM and CDR2 is ANQGSEA. The CDR3 is 13 residues long. CDR3 residues: CSARGALTDTQYF. CDR3 DNA sequence: TGCAGCGCGCGGGGGGCCCTCACAGATACGCAGTATTTT.

The chain uses TRBV19 and TRBJ2-4, with D possibly being TRBD1 (5 bases). Trimming pared 1 base from V and 10 bases from J, leaving 5 bases between. Per germline, CDR1 LNHDA and CDR2 SQIVND (reference sequence). CDR3 length equals 11 residues. CDR3 nucleotides: TGTGCCAGTAGTATAGCAGGGATTCAGTACTTC. This encodes CASSIAGIQYF.

The gene calls are TRBV11-2 and TRBJ2-1, with 12 bases lining up with TRBD2. CDR3 length: 19 residues. Trimming took 1 base from V and 6 from J; bases not matched to a gene: 13. Germline V CDR1 and CDR2: SGHAT, FQNNGV. The CDR3 here is CASSLGFRASGGAANEQFF. The CDR3 DNA reads TGTGCCAGCAGCTTAGGATTCAGGGCTAGCGGGGGGGCCGCCAATGAGCAGTTCTTC.

The chain recombines TRBV10-3 with TRBJ1-2; maybe TRBD1 (6 bases). This CDR3 has 12 amino acids. Trimming stripped 4 bases from V and 4 bases from J, with 7 bases between. CDR1 and CDR2 from the germline V gene are ENHRY and SYGVKD. Written as DNA, the CDR3 is TGTGCCATCAGTGTAGGGGGCTATGGCTACACCTTC. Encoded protein: CAISVGGYGYTF.

J is TRBJ1-6 and V is TRBV9; 9 bases fit TRBD1. CDR3 size: 16 residues. V trimming: 4 bases; J trimming: 7 bases; junction bases outside the gene matches: 9. CDR1 is SGDLS and CDR2 is YYNGEE in the germline V gene. CDR3 nucleotide sequence: TGTGCCAGCAGCCCCTCTCCGGGACAGGGAAATTCACCCCTCCACTTT. It specifies CASSPSPGQGNSPLHF. Based on the CDR3 plus reference TRBV9 and TRBJ1-6, the full variable domain is DSGVTQTPKHLITATGQRVTLRCSPRSGDLSVYWYQQSLDQGLQFLIQYYNGEERAKGNILERFSAQQFPDLHSELNLSSLELGDSALYFCASSPSPGQGNSPLHFGNGTRLTVT.

The gene calls are TRBV5-6 and TRBJ2-7, with 8 bases aligning to TRBD1. This CDR3 contains 14 residues. J was trimmed by 4 bases and V by 1 base; bases with no gene match: 4. Germline CDR1 is SGHDT and CDR2 is YYEEEE. CDR3 bases: TGTGCCAGCAGCTTGAGCAGGGGGCAGTACGAGCAGTACTTC. It is translated as CASSLSRGQYEQYF.